This TCR beta chain was sequenced in a study of graft-versus-host responses after intestinal transplantation. Turning to the study itself: Transplant types were multivisceral, liver-intestinal, or isolated intestinal.

The V gene end was trimmed by 4 bases and the J gene end by 8 bases; junction bases not matched to a gene: 9. This CDR3 region has 15 residues. CDR1 and CDR2 (germline): SNHLY, FYNNEI. Only in-frame clones appear in the TCRdb table, and some are missing; sequencing was by immunoSEQ multiplex PCR. The sample shows nearly 20,000 clones, around 86% of them seen only once. This receptor was identified in a human patient who received an intestinal transplant, so some T cells may come from the graft donor. Specimen: PBMCs, collected approximately 240 days after intestinal transplant. This chain uses TRBV2 with TRBJ2-1; 9 nucleotides line up with TRBD1. The CDR3, as DNA: TGTGCCAGCAGTGGGGCTGGGACAGGGCTGTATGAGCAGTTCTTC. It codes for CASSGAGTGLYEQFF.